Sequencing of this T cell receptor (beta chain) was carried out in a study of T cells in Graves' hyperthyroidism and ophthalmopathy. A remark on this clonotype: Its specificity is unknown.

RNA transcripts were the template for amplifying TCR beta CDR3 regions. A first-round RT-PCR of the TCR CDR3 used the HTBI primer set. TCRdb recomputed calls from the multiplex PCR reads with MiXCR, one row per CDR3 protein. The table lists about 700,000 distinct CDR3 sequences, over 40% of them singletons. The diagnostic basis comprised clinical symptoms, serum thyroxine and TRAb, thyroid ultrasound and orbital computed tomography. Germline-derived CDR1 and CDR2 are SGHRS and YFSETQ. The CDR3 spans 18 residues. V shed 4 bases, J shed 0 bases, and the junction held 14 bases outside the gene matches. The study, taken as a whole, reports: A model built on 13 V-J features separated ophthalmopathy from stable hyperthyroidism. Blood shared most expanded thyroid clonotypes above 0.001.

The TCR was taken from an adult man with Graves' disease, either hyperthyroidism or ophthalmopathy (not recorded which). The chain has TRBV5-1 and TRBJ1-2; the match to TRBD1 covers 8 bases. The material sequenced was peripheral blood or thyroid tissue (not recorded which). CDR3: CASSLRPGQVTSNYGYTF. CDR3 coding DNA: TGCGCCAGCAGCCTCCGACCGGGACAGGTCACTTCTAACTATGGCTACACCTTC.